This is a list of T cell receptor beta chains from one sample in a study of CD8+CD57+ T cells in acquired aplastic anemia. TCRdb independently ran MiXCR on the reads; one entry per CDR3 protein. The data show around 200,000 distinct CDR3 sequences, with about 62% seen just once and around 60% held by the top ten. Sequenced material: sorted CD4+, CD8+, or CD8+CD57+ T cells (not recorded which) from PBMCs. The receptors here all came from a human donor with aplastic anemia. CDR3s include the opening cysteine and the closing phenylalanine or tryptophan. The order of the fields is clone size, D gene, V gene, J gene, CDR3 DNA, CDR3 protein. D genes are given only for firm matches. Not every row has a clone size; where given, it reads once, few, many or a size class.

clone_size: few; d_call: TRBD2; v_call: TRBV25-1; j_call: TRBJ2-3; cdr3_nt: TGTGCCAGCAGTGATCAGCGGGAGGCCACAGATACGCAGTATTTT; cdr3_aa: CASSDQREATDTQYF
clone_size: -; d_call: -; v_call: TRBV20-1; j_call: TRBJ2-1; cdr3_nt: TGCAGTGCTAGAGATACGCCCGAGCAGTTCTTC; cdr3_aa: CSARDTPEQFF
clone_size: few; d_call: TRBD2; v_call: TRBV20-1; j_call: TRBJ2-5; cdr3_nt: TGCAGTGCTACTGATAGCGGGGGGGCCGAGACCCAGTACTTC; cdr3_aa: CSATDSGGAETQYF
clone_size: few; d_call: TRBD2; v_call: TRBV19; j_call: TRBJ2-2; cdr3_nt: TGTGCCAGTAGTCGTAGCGGGAAAGTCGGGGAGCTGTTTTTT; cdr3_aa: CASSRSGKVGELFF
clone_size: -; d_call: TRBD1; v_call: TRBV5-5; j_call: TRBJ2-7; cdr3_nt: TGTGCCAGCAGCCTGGGACAGGGAAGGGCCTACGAGCAGTACTTC; cdr3_aa: CASSLGQGRAYEQYF
clone_size: -; d_call: -; v_call: TRBV15; j_call: TRBJ1-4; cdr3_nt: TGTGCCACCAGCAGGGGCAGAGCTGCAACTAATGAAAAACTGTTTTTT; cdr3_aa: CATSRGRAATNEKLFF
clone_size: many; d_call: -; v_call: TRBV24-1; j_call: TRBJ1-2; cdr3_nt: TGTGCCACCAGCCCCTCAGGGATCGGGTATGGCTACACCTTC; cdr3_aa: CATSPSGIGYGYTF
clone_size: once; d_call: -; v_call: TRBV9; j_call: TRBJ1-2; cdr3_nt: TGTGCCAGCAGCGTAGATCAGGGAACCTATGGCTACACCTTC; cdr3_aa: CASSVDQGTYGYTF
clone_size: few; d_call: -; v_call: TRBV7-2; j_call: TRBJ1-5; cdr3_nt: TGTGCCAGCAGCCCGCGGGGGTATAGCAATCAGCCCCAGCATTTT; cdr3_aa: CASSPRGYSNQPQHF
clone_size: -; d_call: TRBD2; v_call: TRBV7-2; j_call: TRBJ2-2; cdr3_nt: TGTGCCATCCTTGGCGGGGGGACCAACACCGGGGAGTTGTTTTTT; cdr3_aa: CAILGGGTNTGELFF
clone_size: -; d_call: -; v_call: TRBV24-1; j_call: TRBJ1-2; cdr3_nt: TGTGCCACCAATTGGCTTAATTATGGCTACACCTTC; cdr3_aa: CATNWLNYGYTF
clone_size: few; d_call: -; v_call: TRBV24-1; j_call: TRBJ2-7; cdr3_nt: TGTGCCACTGCCCGCGGGTTAGGCTACGAGCAGTACTTC; cdr3_aa: CATARGLGYEQYF
clone_size: -; d_call: -; v_call: TRBV19; j_call: TRBJ1-1; cdr3_nt: TGTGCCAGTAGACCAACAGGGTTAAAAGCTTTCTTT; cdr3_aa: CASRPTGLKAFF
clone_size: -; d_call: -; v_call: TRBV10-3; j_call: TRBJ2-3; cdr3_nt: TGTGCCATCAGGGTAGGGCCCACCACAGATACGCAGTATTTT; cdr3_aa: CAIRVGPTTDTQYF